Each of the 5 T cell receptor beta chains below was sequenced from the same sample in a study of graft-versus-host responses after intestinal transplantation. Using immunoSEQ multiplex PCR, the repertoire was profiled, and TCRdb retains in-frame clones only, with some absent. This sample yields some 140,000 clones, of which around 90% are seen a single time; 0.19% belongs to the top ten. No cognate antigen is known for these TCRs. The material was unstimulated CD4+ T cells sorted from spleen or lymph node cells, obtained before intestinal transplant. The receptors originated from a human donor who received an intestinal transplant.

The chain employs TRBV6-5 and TRBJ2-5, with D perhaps matching TRBD1 or TRBD2 (6 bases each). With 4 bases removed from V and 2 bases from J, the gap between germline ends came to 17 bases. Looked up from germline, CDR1 is MNHEY and CDR2 is SVGAGI. The CDR3 has 16 residues. The CDR3 nucleotides read TGTGCCAGCAGTTCCCTATCAACAGGGAGGCAAGAGACCCAGTACTTC. Translating it yields CASSSLSTGRQETQYF.

The chain couples TRBV5-4 to TRBJ1-1, with no clear D. Germline V lookup: CDR1 SGHNT, CDR2 YYREEE (reference sequence). There are 14 residues in the CDR3. V lost 0 bases and J 2 bases, leaving 8 bases between the germline ends. CDR3 protein: CASSLALLNTEAFF. The CDR3, as DNA: TGTGCCAGCAGCTTGGCCCTACTAAACACTGAAGCTTTCTTT.

The rearrangement links TRBV28 to TRBJ1-2; D is perhaps TRBD1 (5 bases). V was cut by 10 bases and J by 3 bases, with 24 bases left in between. Per germline, CDR1 MDHEN and CDR2 SYDVKM. CDR3 length: 16 residues. CDR3 DNA sequence: TGTGCCATCTACGACAGCAACGGGGTTGGCCACTATGGCTACACCTTC. Amino acids: CAIYDSNGVGHYGYTF.

The V call is TRBV5-1, the J call TRBJ2-1; D is possibly TRBD2 (7 bases). In germline, CDR1 is SGHRS, CDR2 YFSETQ. Trimming took off 4 bases at V and 10 bases at J, with 21 bases between the two ends. The length of the CDR3 is 15 residues. DNA of the CDR3: TGCGCCAGCAGCCCGTTCCAGGGGAGGGTAGGCGAGCAGTTCTTC. This codes for CASSPFQGRVGEQFF.

The genes are TRBV7-9 and TRBJ2-2; no firm D call. Trimming took off 1 base at V and 0 bases at J, with 3 bases between the two ends. This CDR3 spans 14 amino acids. From germline, CDR1 is SEHNR and CDR2 FQNEAQ (reference sequence). CDR3 loop: CASSLGANTGELFF. CDR3 coding DNA: TGTGCCAGCAGCTTAGGCGCGAACACCGGGGAGCTGTTTTTT.